Listed here is a single T cell receptor (beta chain). The entry originates in a study of blood T cell repertoires in COVID-19. Overall study context: Donors in the United States, Italy and Spain gave samples during acute or convalescent COVID-19. T cells, B-cell-depleted T cells, or PBMCs provided the cDNA or gDNA that served as material.

As handled by the study authors: Amplified reference gene primers provided the basis for estimating nucleated cell counts. Profiling relied on immunoSEQ multiplex PCR, and the TCRdb table lists in-frame clones only, not all of them. That table supplies the V and J calls and clone size; D and trimming were determined from the DNA. In the table there are a few hundred thousand clones, about 86% of which are singletons. The CDR3 has 17 amino acids. The V segment lost 10 bases and the J segment 1 base; nucleotides outside the gene matches: 13. Germline V gene sequence: CDR1 WSHSY, CDR2 SAAADI. The sample comprised peripheral blood. The rearrangement uses TRBV10-2 and TRBJ1-6; 7 bases map to TRBD1. The source of this sequence is a man aged 80 or over with acute or convalescent COVID-19. The CDR3 DNA is TGCGCCACCGCGCTCCGGCAGACAGGGTCCTATAATTCACCCCTCCACTTT. Amino acids: CATALRQTGSYNSPLHF.